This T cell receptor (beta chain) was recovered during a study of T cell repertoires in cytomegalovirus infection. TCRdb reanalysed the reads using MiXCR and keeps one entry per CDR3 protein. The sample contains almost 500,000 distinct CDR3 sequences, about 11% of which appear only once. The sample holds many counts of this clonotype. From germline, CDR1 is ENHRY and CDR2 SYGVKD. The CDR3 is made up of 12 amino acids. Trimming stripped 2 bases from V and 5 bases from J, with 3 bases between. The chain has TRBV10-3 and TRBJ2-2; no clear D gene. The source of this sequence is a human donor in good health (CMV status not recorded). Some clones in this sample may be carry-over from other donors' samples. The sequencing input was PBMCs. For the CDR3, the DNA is TGTGCCATCAGTGAGGGGACCGGGGAGCTGTTTTTT. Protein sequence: CAISEGTGELFF.